This entry lists 28 T cell receptor beta chains sequenced from one sample in a study of T cells in Graves' hyperthyroidism and ophthalmopathy (dated by TCRdb to about 2019). Library prep was done by multiplex PCR. The listed sequencing device is Illumina HiSeq 2000. The TCR beta CDR3 regions were amplified from RNA transcripts. The TCR CDR3 was subjected to a first round of RT-PCR using the HTBI primer set and the Qiagen OneStep RT-PCR kit. TCRdb reran the public reads through fastp at Q25 and MiXCR, keeping productive beta chains. A single entry per CDR3 protein holds the most common genes and DNA from its merged rows. Recorded for this sample are fewer than 450,000 distinct CDR3 sequences; approximately 17% of them occurred a single time. The ten largest account for 35% to 50% of the sample. The sequencing input was blood. The receptors stem from a young man with Graves' ophthalmopathy.

This rearrangement joins TRBV11-1 to TRBJ2-7; 8 nucleotides line up with TRBD1. The CDR3 extends over 13 amino acids. Germline-derived CDR1 and CDR2 are SGHAT and FQDESV (reference sequence). Unmatched junction bases numbered 4, after V lost 4 bases and J lost 5 bases. CDR3 DNA: TGTGCCAGCAGCTCGACAGGGGCGGACGAGCAGTACTTC. As protein: CASSSTGADEQYF.

This clonotype was observed many times. V is TRBV5-1 and J is TRBJ2-1, with 7 bases lining up with TRBD2. The germline V gene encodes CDR1 SGHRS and CDR2 YFSETQ. Trimming removed 4 bases from V and 6 bases from J; junction bases left unmatched: 10. The CDR3 sequence is 15 residues long. Here the CDR3 DNA reads TGCGCCAGCAGCCCGCAGCGGGGTTTTGGCAATGAGCAGTTCTTC. It is translated as CASSPQRGFGNEQFF.

This clonotype has only a few counts. The gene calls are TRBV6-1 and TRBJ1-2; 7 bases match TRBD1. This CDR3 is built from 13 residues. Germline lookup yields CDR1 MNHNS and CDR2 SASEGT. V shed 10 bases and J 7 bases; nucleotides not matched to a gene: 12. The CDR3 DNA reads TGTGCCACACTTTTGACAGGGACGAGTGGCTACACCTTC. Protein product: CATLLTGTSGYTF.

This clonotype was recorded a few times. The chain employs TRBV11-2 and TRBJ2-2, with D perhaps being TRBD1 or TRBD2 (6 bases each). The CDR3 is 17 amino acids. CDR1 is SGHAT and CDR2 is FQNNGV in the germline V gene. V was shortened by 4 bases and J by 5 bases, with 20 bases between the two germline ends. The CDR3 region is CASSYSIRGAGTGELFF. The DNA for the CDR3 is TGTGCCAGCAGCTACTCAATAAGGGGGGCAGGGACCGGGGAGCTGTTTTTT.

This clonotype was found many times. The chain carries TRBV2 and TRBJ1-1; D is unresolved. Germline CDR1 and CDR2: SNHLY and FYNNEI. The CDR3 is 14 residues long. The V gene lost 4 bases and the J gene lost 0 bases, with 9 bases spanning the gap. The CDR3 region is CASSVGQLNTEAFF. The CDR3 nucleotides read TGTGCCAGCAGTGTCGGGCAGCTGAACACTGAAGCTTTCTTT.

This clonotype was recorded at least ten times. This rearrangement joins TRBV7-6 to TRBJ1-4, with D possibly being TRBD1 (6 bases). Germline assignment: CDR1 SGHVS and CDR2 FNYEAQ. This CDR3 has 14 amino acids. Trimming cost V 3 bases and J 8 bases, with 13 bases left between them. The CDR3 reads CASSLNPQGEKLFF. DNA of the CDR3: TGTGCCAGCAGCTTGAACCCGCAGGGGGAAAAACTGTTTTTT.

The V call is TRBV6-1, the J call TRBJ2-2; D is unclear. The CDR3 runs 11 residues. The germline CDR1 and CDR2 sequences are MNHNS and SASEGT. The V gene lost 7 bases and the J gene lost 6 bases, with 6 bases spanning the gap. In DNA form, the CDR3 reads TGTGCCAGCACCGAGGCCGGGGAGCTGTTTTTT. Translating gives CASTEAGELFF.

This clonotype was counted ten times or more. The CDR3 DNA reads TGTGCCAGCAGACCGAACACAGGGTCGGTCACCGGGGAGCTGTTTTTT. Translating it yields CASRPNTGSVTGELFF. The gene calls are TRBV12-3 or TRBV12-4 and TRBJ2-2, with D possibly matching TRBD1 (6 bases). V gave up 6 bases and J gave up 4 bases, with 18 bases separating them. The CDR3 has 16 amino acids.

There are a few counts of this clonotype. This chain links TRBV4-1 with TRBJ1-3; no reliable D call. V was clipped by 2 bases and J by 0 bases, with 5 bases between them. Germline-derived CDR1 and CDR2 are MGHRA and YSYEKL. This CDR3 region has 14 residues. The CDR3 here is CASSQFSSGNTIYF. The CDR3 DNA sequence: TGCGCCAGCAGCCAATTTAGCTCTGGAAACACCATATATTTT.

This clonotype was counted many times. The chain carries TRBV6-5 and TRBJ1-2; a weak D match, TRBD1 (5 bases). The germline V and J ends were trimmed by 0 bases and 8 bases, with 16 bases remaining between them. The CDR3 is 15 residues long. CDR1 MNHEY and CDR2 SVGAGI come from the germline V gene. The CDR3 DNA follows: TGTGCCAGCAGTTACTCAGGGGACCGCCCGGAGGGCTACACCTTC. This translates into CASSYSGDRPEGYTF.

As to this clonotype: Mismatch with germline at one junction end may stem from a read error. The chain combines TRBV7-7 with TRBJ2-5; 11 positions agree with TRBD2. Germline CDR1 SSHAT, CDR2 FNYEAQ (reference sequence). This CDR3 has 14 amino acids. CDR3 protein: CASSLAGGQGTQYF. The CDR3 coding sequence is TGTGCTAGCAGCCTAGCGGGGGGTCAGGGGACCCAGTACTTC.

This clonotype was detected many times. V gene TRBV5-1 combines with J gene TRBJ1-1, with a possible D match to TRBD1 (6 bases). Per germline, CDR1 SGHRS and CDR2 YFSETQ. The CDR3 is made up of 15 amino acids. V was trimmed by 0 bases and J by 5 bases, leaving 14 bases between them. CDR3 nucleotide sequence: TGCGCCAGCAGCTTGGCGGGGACACCGGATACTGAAGCTTTCTTT. It specifies CASSLAGTPDTEAFF.

This clonotype was observed many times. This sequence joins TRBV24-1 and TRBJ2-1; D remains ambiguous. Per germline, CDR1 KGHDR and CDR2 SFDVKD. Between the trimmed V and J ends, which lost 6 bases and 7 bases, there was a span of 9 bases. This CDR3 has 12 amino acids. CDR3 loop: CATSTFGNEQFF. As DNA, the CDR3 is TGTGCCACCAGTACATTTGGGAATGAGCAGTTCTTC.

The gene calls are TRBV20-1 and TRBJ2-2; 11 nucleotides match TRBD1. This CDR3 is 14 amino acids long. Trimming at V came to 3 bases and at J to 5 bases, leaving 2 bases not matched to a gene. Per germline, CDR1 DFQATT and CDR2 SNEGSKA (reference sequence). This CDR3 is CSARGQGVTGELFF. The CDR3 DNA reads TGCAGTGCTAGGGGACAGGGGGTTACCGGGGAGCTGTTTTTT.

V and J are TRBV24-1 and TRBJ2-3; D ambiguous. Germline-derived CDR1 and CDR2 are KGHDR and SFDVKD. There are 18 residues in the CDR3. Trimming took off 7 bases at V and 0 bases at J, with 22 bases between the two ends. CDR3 DNA: TGTGCCACCAGCGCAGATTTTCTAACAAATACTAGCACAGATACGCAGTATTTT. It translates to CATSADFLTNTSTDTQYF.

This clonotype was observed a handful of times. The chain employs TRBV3-1 and TRBJ2-7, with D perhaps TRBD2 (6 bases). Germline CDR1 is LGHDT and CDR2 is YNNKEL (reference sequence). The CDR3 totals 15 residues. Trimming removed 1 base from V and 6 bases from J, with 16 bases in between. The CDR3 loop reads CASSQVEVGSCEQYF. Here the CDR3 DNA reads TGTGCCAGCAGCCAAGTCGAAGTCGGGAGCTGCGAGCAGTACTTC.

Ten or more counts support this clonotype. The CDR3 bases are TGTGCCAGCAGCACGATAAGGGGGAGCTATGGCTACACCTTC. Amino acid sequence: CASSTIRGSYGYTF. V gene TRBV11-2 combines with J gene TRBJ1-2; D may be TRBD1 (6 bases). Germline values: CDR1 SGHAT, CDR2 FQNNGV. This CDR3 has 14 amino acids. Deletions cut 5 bases from V and 4 bases from J, with 14 bases between. Full variable domain (outside the CDR3, taken from reference TRBV11-2 and TRBJ1-2): EAGVAQSPRYKIIEKRQSVAFWCNPISGHATLYWYQQILGQGPKLLIQFQNNGVVDDSQLPKDRFSAERLKGVDSTLKIQPAKLEDSAVYLCASSTIRGSYGYTFGSGTRLTVV.

This clonotype is large by share. The chain couples TRBV7-9 to TRBJ2-1; maybe TRBD1 (5 bases). The CDR3 totals 16 residues. Trimming cost V 5 bases and J 7 bases, with 21 bases left between them. CDR1 and CDR2 (germline): SEHNR, FQNEAQ (reference sequence). The CDR3 spells CASSRDSGLYRNEQFF. The CDR3 nucleotides are TGTGCCAGCAGCCGAGACAGTGGGCTTTATCGGAATGAGCAGTTCTTC.

On this clonotype itself: This may be a read error: a much more frequent sequence differs by one nucleotide. The rearrangement links TRBV5-1 to TRBJ2-1; possible D gene TRBD1, 6 bases. The CDR3 is 15 residues long. Germline CDR1 and CDR2: SGHRS and YFSETQ. CDR3 region: CAGSSQGGLYNEQFF. CDR3 sequence (DNA): TGCGCCGGCAGCTCTCAAGGGGGTCTCTACAATGAGCAGTTCTTC.

This clonotype was recorded at least ten times. The rearrangement joins TRBV9 to TRBJ1-1; 8 bases align to TRBD1. CDR1 SGDLS and CDR2 YYNGEE come from the germline V gene. CDR3 length: 15 amino acids. V dropped 4 bases and J dropped 3; count of bases not matched to a gene: 8. DNA of the CDR3: TGTGCCAGCAGCCCCTGGGACAGGTGGGACACTGAAGCTTTCTTT. Its translation: CASSPWDRWDTEAFF.

This clonotype was recorded many times. V is TRBV11-2 and J is TRBJ2-3; 7 bases are a match to TRBD2. With 4 bases clipped from V and 2 bases from J, the junction kept 6 bases outside the gene matches. The CDR3 is 15 residues long. Germline V gene lookup returns CDR1 SGHAT and CDR2 FQNNGV. The CDR3 nucleotides read TGTGCCAGCAGCTCCGGGGGGAGCCTCACAGATACGCAGTATTTT. As protein: CASSSGGSLTDTQYF. Using reference TRBV11-2 and TRBJ2-3 for the parts outside the CDR3, the full variable domain is EAGVAQSPRYKIIEKRQSVAFWCNPISGHATLYWYQQILGQGPKLLIQFQNNGVVDDSQLPKDRFSAERLKGVDSTLKIQPAKLEDSAVYLCASSSGGSLTDTQYFGPGTRLTVL.

The V gene is TRBV18, the J gene TRBJ2-1, with TRBD1 matching over 9 bases. Germline lookup yields CDR1 KGHSH and CDR2 LQKENI. Trimming cost V 3 bases and J 8 bases; bases outside gene matches: 11. The CDR3 totals 16 residues. This chain's CDR3 is CASSPLRQGGFDEQFF. CDR3 nucleotide sequence: TGTGCCAGCTCACCCCTACGACAGGGGGGGTTCGATGAGCAGTTCTTC.

The rearrangement links TRBV10-1 to TRBJ1-2; D not certain. The germline V gene encodes CDR1 WNHNN and CDR2 SYGVQD (reference sequence). Trimming shortened V by 5 bases and J by 2 bases, and 9 bases separated the two germline ends. This CDR3 contains 13 residues. The CDR3 region is CASSSARNYGYTF. The DNA of the CDR3 is TGCGCCAGCAGTTCGGCCCGGAACTATGGCTACACCTTC.

In its sample, this clonotype was seen many times. In nucleotides, the CDR3 is TGTGCCAGCAGTGAAGGGAAAACTGAAGCTTTCTTT. This sequence encodes CASSEGKTEAFF. The chain uses TRBV6-1 and TRBJ1-1; D gene ambiguous. CDR1 is MNHNS, CDR2 SASEGT, per germline. V lost 1 base and J lost 5, with 5 bases in between. The CDR3 is made up of 12 amino acids.

This clonotype occurred many times. The chain uses TRBV5-4 and TRBJ1-2, with D maybe TRBD1 (5 bases). This CDR3 region has 13 residues. Germline V gene sequence: CDR1 SGHNT, CDR2 YYREEE (reference sequence). Trimming took off 0 bases at V and 6 bases at J, with 9 bases between the two ends. The CDR3 bases are TGTGCCAGCAGCTTGGCCAGGGAGGATGGCTACACCTTC. Amino acid sequence: CASSLAREDGYTF.

This sequence joins TRBV7-2 and TRBJ1-5; D may be TRBD1 (6 bases). Germline V lookup: CDR1 SGHTA, CDR2 FQGNSA. This CDR3 region has 17 residues. The ends were cut back, 1 base at V and 0 bases at J, with 13 bases in the middle. Written as DNA, the CDR3 is TGTGCCAGCAGCTTAGTCTCCGGGGGGCATAGCAATCAGCCCCAGCATTTT. Amino acids: CASSLVSGGHSNQPQHF.

This clonotype occurred a few times. For the CDR3, the DNA is TGTGCCACCAGTGAGGGTGGGGGCTACAATGAGCAGTTCTTC. Protein sequence: CATSEGGGYNEQFF. V gene TRBV24-1 combines with J gene TRBJ2-1; possibly TRBD1 or TRBD2 for D (5 bases each). Germline CDR1 is KGHDR and CDR2 is SFDVKD. CDR3 length: 14 amino acids. Trimming left V 4 bases short and J 3 bases short, with 9 bases between.

The chain has TRBV28 and TRBJ1-2; TRBD1 is a possible D gene (5 bases). V gave up 4 bases and J gave up 3 bases, with 12 bases separating them. The CDR3 spans 14 residues. Germline-derived CDR1 and CDR2 are MDHEN and SYDVKM. DNA of the CDR3: TGTGCCAGCAGTTCCGCCGGGGCCGACTATGGCTACACCTTC. The encoded protein is CASSSAGADYGYTF.